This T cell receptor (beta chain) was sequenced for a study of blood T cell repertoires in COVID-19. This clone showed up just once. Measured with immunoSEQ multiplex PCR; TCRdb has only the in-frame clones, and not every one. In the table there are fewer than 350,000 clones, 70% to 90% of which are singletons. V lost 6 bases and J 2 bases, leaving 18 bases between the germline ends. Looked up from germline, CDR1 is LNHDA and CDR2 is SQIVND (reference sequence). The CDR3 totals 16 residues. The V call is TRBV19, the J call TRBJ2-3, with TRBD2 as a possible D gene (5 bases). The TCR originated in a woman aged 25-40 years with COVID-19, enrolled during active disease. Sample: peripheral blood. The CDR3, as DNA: TGTGCCAGTAGCCTGGGGAGTGGTCAAGCCACAGATACGCAGTATTTT. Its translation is CASSLGSGQATDTQYF.